This note documents a single T cell receptor beta chain sequence. The antigen is not known. CD45RO-negative CD8 cells positively selected for CCR7 made up the naive population, which excluded terminally differentiated effector memory CD45RA+ cells. The assay was immunoSEQ multiplex PCR, and TCRdb's table has in-frame clones only and misses some. The sample shows around 620,000 clones, 90% to 95% of them seen only once. The ends lost 0 bases at V and 7 bases at J; junction bases unmatched: 4. Germline CDR1 is SEHNR and CDR2 is FQNEAQ (reference sequence). This CDR3 comprises 15 residues. The source of the sample is a study of shared clonotypes between healthy human individuals. Study-wide points: Clonotype sharing among donors was thought likely to change with sequencing depth. Unshared clonotypes carried lower generation probabilities than those common to all four donors. Clonotype sharing across four donors was observed for about 4.8% of naive CD4 clonotypes. At large depth, rarefaction still showed sorted-subset sequencing to be incomplete.

The material sequenced was naive CD8+ T cells sorted from blood. This sequence was found in a woman under 40 in good health. This chain joins TRBV7-9 and TRBJ2-1, with TRBD2 matching 9 bases. CDR3 coding DNA: TGTGCCAGCAGCTTAGCTAGCGGGAGTGAAAATGAGCAGTTCTTC. This sequence encodes CASSLASGSENEQFF.